These T cell receptor beta chains were read from a single sample in a study of cytomegalovirus exposure and HLA in healthy donors. Produced via immunoSEQ multiplex PCR; TCRdb's table is partial and in-frame only. The sample shows approximately 110,000 clones, around 67% of them seen only once. Sequencing used PBMCs. These receptors came from a woman between 40 and 55 years old in good health and CMV-seronegative. The CDR3 runs from the conserved cysteine through the conserved F or W. A D gene is named only where the DNA matches it firmly. Part of the rows lack a size; the others show once, few, many or a class for expanded clones.

clone_size	v_call	j_call	d_call	cdr3_aa	cdr3_nt
.	TRBV6-1	TRBJ2-3	.	CASRDTGLSTDTQYF	TGTGCCAGCAGGGACACAGGCCTTAGCACAGATACGCAGTATTTT
.	TRBV30	TRBJ2-3	TRBD2	CAWGPPAGRTDTQYF	TGTGCCTGGGGCCCGCCAGCGGGAAGGACAGATACGCAGTATTTT
.	TRBV27	TRBJ2-3	.	CASSLSRGDTQYF	TGTGCCAGCAGTTTGAGCCGAGGGGATACGCAGTATTTT
.	TRBV7-9	TRBJ2-7	.	CSSSVGQYEQYF	TGTTCCAGCAGCGTAGGACAGTACGAGCAGTACTTC
.	TRBV6-1	TRBJ2-3	TRBD2	CASSEGRGYYTDTQYF	TGTGCCAGCAGTGAAGGGCGGGGGTATTACACAGATACGCAGTATTTT
few	TRBV9	TRBJ1-5	.	CASSGQGYNQPQHF	TGTGCCAGCAGCGGCCAGGGATACAATCAGCCCCAGCATTTT
.	TRBV7-9	TRBJ1-1	TRBD1	CASSSWTGQGGTEAFF	TGTGCCAGCAGCTCCTGGACAGGGCAAGGTGGCACTGAAGCTTTCTTT
.	TRBV5-6	TRBJ2-3	.	CASSFRYGPTDTQYF	TGTGCCAGCAGCTTTCGGTATGGGCCCACAGATACGCAGTATTTT
.	TRBV9	TRBJ2-1	.	CASSVYRAGNEQFF	TGTGCCAGCAGCGTCTACAGGGCGGGCAATGAGCAGTTCTTC
few	TRBV30	TRBJ1-2	TRBD1	CAWSRGTGGLANYGYTF	TGTGCCTGGAGTAGGGGGACAGGGGGCTTAGCTAACTATGGCTACACCTTC
few	TRBV18	TRBJ2-5	TRBD1	CASSPRVGQGSAETQYF	TGTGCCAGCTCACCACGTGTGGGACAGGGTTCGGCAGAGACCCAGTACTTC
.	TRBV4-1	TRBJ2-7	TRBD1	CASSQGPDRGIYEQYF	TGCGCCAGCAGCCAAGGCCCGGACAGGGGCATCTACGAGCAGTACTTC
few	TRBV19	TRBJ2-5	TRBD2	CASSEAGGGDQETQYF	TGTGCCAGTAGTGAGGCCGGGGGGGGAGACCAAGAGACCCAGTACTTC
few	TRBV7-3	TRBJ2-1	TRBD2	CASSSSGGLYNEQFF	TGTGCCAGCAGCTCTAGCGGGGGGCTTTACAATGAGCAGTTCTTC
.	TRBV10-3	TRBJ2-5	TRBD1	CAINPTGGQETQYF	TGTGCCATCAACCCGACAGGGGGCCAAGAGACCCAGTACTTC
.	TRBV6-1	TRBJ2-3	.	CASSDGGATDTQYF	TGTGCCAGCAGTGATGGCGGGGCCACAGATACGCAGTATTTT
.	TRBV4-2	TRBJ2-3	.	CASSQEEGGDTQYF	TGTGCCAGCAGCCAAGAGGAAGGCGGGGATACGCAGTATTTT
.	TRBV7-9	TRBJ2-5	TRBD1	CASSPKSGTGGETQYF	TGTGCCAGCAGCCCTAAAAGCGGGACAGGGGGAGAGACCCAGTACTTC
.	TRBV7-9	TRBJ2-3	.	CASSLRDSQYF	TGTGCCAGCAGCTTACGAGACTCCCAGTATTTT
.	TRBV7-3	TRBJ2-1	TRBD1	CASSLPGQGKNEQFF	TGTGCCAGCAGCTTACCTGGACAGGGGAAAAATGAGCAGTTCTTC
.	TRBV27	TRBJ1-1	TRBD1	CASSRGGTGRPEAFF	TGTGCCAGCAGCCGGGGAGGGACAGGGAGGCCTGAAGCTTTCTTT
.	TRBV6-5	TRBJ1-1	TRBD1	CASTSDRHTEAFF	TGTGCCAGCACTTCGGACAGGCACACTGAGGCTTTCTTT
.	TRBV7-8	TRBJ1-1	.	CASSLGGSGMNTEAFF	TGTGCCAGCAGCTTGGGGGGGTCAGGGATGAACACTGAAGCTTTCTTT
.	TRBV19	TRBJ2-3	TRBD2	CASSIPWTSGRETDTQYF	TGTGCCAGTAGTATCCCCTGGACTAGCGGGAGGGAGACAGATACGCAGTATTTT
.	TRBV11-1	TRBJ1-1	.	CASSRQGSGTEAFF	TGTGCCAGCAGCCGTCAGGGGAGTGGGACTGAAGCTTTCTTT
.	TRBV6-6	TRBJ1-5	.	CASSLSQDSNQPQHF	TGTGCCAGCAGTTTATCGCAGGATAGCAATCAGCCCCAGCATTTT
.	TRBV19	TRBJ2-7	.	CATFRGSSYEQYF	TGTGCCACGTTCCGAGGGAGCTCCTACGAGCAGTACTTC
.	TRBV12-5	TRBJ2-5	TRBD2	CASARTSGNGGQETQYF	TGTGCTAGTGCCCGGACTAGCGGGAACGGGGGCCAAGAGACCCAGTACTTC
.	TRBV19	TRBJ1-2	.	CASTQSRGGRYGYTF	TGTGCCAGTACCCAAAGCAGGGGTGGTCGTTATGGCTACACCTTC
few	TRBV6-1	TRBJ2-7	TRBD2	CASSGSGPIKQQYF	TGTGCCAGCAGTGGTAGCGGGCCCATTAAGCAGCAGTACTTC
.	TRBV11-2	TRBJ2-3	TRBD2	CASSLAGLDSDTQYF	TGTGCCAGCAGCTTAGCGGGACTAGATTCAGATACGCAGTATTTT
.	TRBV19	TRBJ1-6	TRBD1	CASSIGLGQPYNSPLHF	TGTGCCAGTAGTATCGGTCTGGGACAGCCATATAATTCACCCCTCCACTTT
.	TRBV5-1	TRBJ2-2	TRBD2	CASSWVAGPSTGELFF	TGCGCCAGCAGCTGGGTAGCGGGACCCAGCACCGGGGAGCTGTTTTTT
.	TRBV13	TRBJ2-5	TRBD2	CASSTRLAGEQETQYF	TGTGCCAGCAGCACCCGACTAGCGGGGGAACAAGAGACCCAGTACTTC
.	TRBV4-2	TRBJ1-1	TRBD1	CASSQDRRGQTEAFF	TGTGCCAGCAGCCAAGATAGGAGGGGGCAAACTGAAGCTTTCTTT
.	TRBV2	TRBJ2-7	.	CATKEGAASYEQYF	TGTGCCACCAAAGAGGGAGCGGCCTCCTACGAGCAGTACTTC
.	TRBV7-9	TRBJ1-2	.	CASSHTGQGTYGYTF	TGTGCCAGCAGCCATACCGGTCAGGGGACCTATGGCTACACCTTC
few	TRBV9	TRBJ1-2	.	CASSVTGMDYGYTF	TGTGCCAGCAGCGTAACGGGGATGGACTATGGCTACACCTTC
.	TRBV19	TRBJ2-2	TRBD2	CASMGSGAGTGELFF	TGTGCCAGTATGGGTAGCGGGGCCGGCACCGGGGAGCTGTTTTTT
few	TRBV5-1	TRBJ2-7	.	CASSPGDSLDEQYF	TGCGCCAGCAGCCCGGGGGACTCCCTGGACGAGCAGTACTTC
few	TRBV5-1	TRBJ1-2	TRBD1	CASSPDDRGHGYGYTF	TGCGCCAGCAGCCCGGACGACAGGGGCCATGGATATGGCTACACCTTC
.	TRBV9	TRBJ2-2	TRBD2	CASSRAGAGLNTGELFF	TGTGCCAGCAGTCGAGCGGGGGCAGGCCTGAACACCGGGGAGCTGTTTTTT
.	TRBV2	TRBJ2-1	TRBD1	CASRGQASSYNEQFF	TGTGCCAGCAGGGGACAGGCTAGCTCCTACAATGAGCAGTTCTTC
.	TRBV18	TRBJ2-7	.	CASSPPGTPYEQYF	TGTGCCAGCTCACCACCCGGGACACCCTACGAGCAGTACTTC
.	TRBV7-2	TRBJ1-2	TRBD1	CASSARQGNPYGYTF	TGTGCCAGCAGCGCTCGACAGGGGAACCCCTATGGCTACACCTTC
.	TRBV13	TRBJ2-4	.	CASSFRWRAAKNIQYF	TGTGCCAGCAGCTTTCGGTGGCGGGCGGCCAAAAACATTCAGTACTTC
.	TRBV28	TRBJ2-7	TRBD2	CASSLHPSGYEQYF	TGTGCCAGCAGTCTTCACCCTAGCGGCTACGAGCAGTACTTC